This passage covers 18 T cell receptor beta chains from one sample sequenced in a study of blood T cells in healthy people across ages. The use of a sample-barcoded 5' primer and a J-beta primer mix characterized a second PCR of roughly 6 to 11 cycles. TCRdb redid the calling of the 5' RACE reads with MiXCR, one entry per CDR3 protein. The data show around 2 million distinct CDR3 sequences, about two fifths seen once. The sample taken for sequencing was blood. The receptors were sampled from a human donor in good health.

This clonotype showed up just a few times. J is TRBJ2-1 and V is TRBV3-1; D possibly matches TRBD1 or TRBD2 (5 bases each). V shed 5 bases and J shed 9 bases, with 11 bases lying between them. Germline V gene data show CDR1 as LGHDT and CDR2 as YNNKEL (reference sequence). CDR3 length: 12 residues. The chain's CDR3 is CASSFSGGEQFF. As DNA, the CDR3 is TGTGCCAGCAGCTTTTCTGGGGGTGAGCAGTTCTTC.

This clonotype came up a few times. The chain links TRBV6-6 to TRBJ2-1; 9 positions agree with TRBD2. With V trimmed by 5 bases and J by 4 bases, 12 bases remained unmatched. Germline V gives CDR1 MNHNY, CDR2 SVGAGI (reference sequence). This CDR3 contains 17 residues. CDR3 nucleotide sequence: TGTGCCAGCAGTCCCTCTGGGCGGGGGGGTAGGTACAATGAGCAGTTCTTC. Its protein is CASSPSGRGGRYNEQFF.

The CDR3 here is CAIRENRTATGCGYTF. The CDR3 region has the DNA TGTGCCATCAGGGAAAATAGGACAGCGACGGGGTGTGGCTACACCTTC. The V gene is TRBV10-3, the J gene TRBJ1-2; D is possibly TRBD1 (6 bases). The CDR3 extends over 16 amino acids. Trimming removed 6 bases from V and 7 bases from J, with 24 bases in between. From germline, CDR1 is ENHRY and CDR2 SYGVKD.

The gene calls are TRBV29-1 and TRBJ2-3; TRBD2 matches at 9 bases. Germline CDR1 reads SQVTM; CDR2 reads ANQGSEA. This CDR3 is built from 14 residues. J was trimmed by 6 bases and V by 2 bases; bases with no gene match: 6. The CDR3 loop reads CSVEMGLAFDTQYF. The CDR3 nucleotides read TGCAGCGTTGAAATGGGACTAGCCTTTGATACGCAGTATTTT.

The CDR3 DNA reads as TGTGCCAGCAACATGGGCGGGGGGGGCTCCTACAATGAGCAGTTCTTC. Its translation: CASNMGGGGSYNEQFF. This chain connects TRBV12-3 or TRBV12-4 to TRBJ2-1, with TRBD2 matching 9 bases. V shed 7 bases and J 0 bases; nucleotides not matched to a gene: 7. The CDR3 runs 16 residues.

The chain employs TRBV10-3 and TRBJ1-1; D is uncertain. CDR1 is ENHRY and CDR2 is SYGVKD in the germline V gene. The CDR3 runs to 13 residues. V gave up 4 bases and J gave up 0 bases, with 6 bases separating them. In nucleotides, the CDR3 is TGTGCCATCAGTGCCGACATGAACACTGAAGCTTTCTTT. It yields the protein CAISADMNTEAFF.

This clonotype was found a few times. The V and J genes are TRBV20-1 and TRBJ1-1; maybe TRBD1 (5 bases). CDR3 length equals 13 residues. Deletions cut 4 bases from V and 6 bases from J, with 15 bases between. Germline V gene data show CDR1 as DFQATT and CDR2 as SNEGSKA (reference sequence). The CDR3 reads CSATAGARPEAFF. Written as DNA, the CDR3 is TGCAGTGCTACTGCTGGGGCGAGACCTGAAGCTTTCTTT.

This clonotype was detected once. The rearrangement links TRBV28 to TRBJ2-3; 11 positions match TRBD2. The CDR3 runs to 17 residues. The junction had 7 bases not matched to a gene; V was cut back by 3 bases and J by 2 bases. From germline, CDR1 is MDHEN and CDR2 SYDVKM. The CDR3 DNA sequence: TGTGCCAGCAGTTTTCTAGCGGGGGGTCCACCCACAGATACGCAGTATTTT. It translates to CASSFLAGGPPTDTQYF.

The chain recombines TRBV15 with TRBJ1-5; 10 nucleotides align to TRBD1. In germline, CDR1 is LNHNV, CDR2 YYDKDF (reference sequence). Trimming at V came to 7 bases and at J to 4 bases, leaving 13 bases not matched to a gene. This CDR3 contains 17 residues. DNA of the CDR3: TGTGCCACCAACCTATCCGGGACAGGGGTAAAAAATCAGCCCCAGCATTTT. The encoded protein is CATNLSGTGVKNQPQHF.

This clonotype was observed a single time. The gene calls are TRBV29-1 and TRBJ2-3; unclear D gene. The V and J ends lost 6 bases and 1 base respectively, with 5 bases between them. The CDR3 is made up of 11 amino acids. Germline loops: CDR1 SQVTM, CDR2 ANQGSEA. CDR3 amino acids: CSVIRTDTQYF. As DNA, the CDR3 is TGCAGCGTAATACGCACAGATACGCAGTATTTT.

This clonotype turned up a few times. This chain joins TRBV5-1 and TRBJ1-1; 8 bases match TRBD1. The CDR3 has 13 amino acids. J was trimmed by 2 bases and V by 7 bases; bases with no gene match: 4. Germline V gene data show CDR1 as SGHRS and CDR2 as YFSETQ. The CDR3, as DNA: TGCGCCAGCCAGACAGGGGATAACACTGAAGCTTTCTTT. This sequence encodes CASQTGDNTEAFF.

There are many counts of this clonotype. The rearrangement links TRBV29-1 to TRBJ2-3, with 8 bases aligning to TRBD1. Germline lookup yields CDR1 SQVTM and CDR2 ANQGSEA. The length of the CDR3 is 13 residues. V lost 6 bases and J lost 0; bases outside the gene matches: 2. The CDR3 loop reads CSVGQGSTDTQYF. The DNA of the CDR3 is TGCAGCGTAGGACAGGGCAGCACAGATACGCAGTATTTT.

The chain combines TRBV28 with TRBJ2-7; 7 nucleotides line up with TRBD1. This CDR3 comprises 14 residues. Unmatched junction bases numbered 8, after V lost 6 bases and J lost 3 bases. Germline CDR1 MDHEN, CDR2 SYDVKM. CDR3 protein: CASSQTGTDYEQYF. The CDR3 DNA is TGTGCCAGCAGCCAAACCGGGACAGACTACGAGCAGTACTTC.

This clonotype was seen more than once but under ten times. This CDR3 reads CSVGGTGRFDTQYF. CDR3 bases: TGCAGCGTTGGCGGGACAGGGAGGTTTGATACGCAGTATTTT. The genes are TRBV29-1 and TRBJ2-3, with 9 bases identical to TRBD1. Germline trimming cut 4 bases from V and 6 bases from J; bases unmatched to any gene: 8. The V gene's germline CDR1 is SQVTM and CDR2 ANQGSEA. The CDR3 covers 14 residues.

CDR3 sequence (DNA): TGTGCCAGCAGTTTGAGGGTAATCGGACAGCCCCAGCATTTT. It specifies CASSLRVIGQPQHF. The chain recombines TRBV12-3 or TRBV12-4 with TRBJ1-5; D not resolved. V shed 3 bases and J shed 7 bases, with 13 bases lying between them. There are 14 residues in the CDR3.

The chain employs TRBV5-1 and TRBJ1-2, with TRBD1 matching over 12 bases. From germline, CDR1 is SGHRS and CDR2 YFSETQ. The CDR3 runs 18 residues. V gave up 4 bases and J gave up 8 bases; unmatched junction bases: 18. CDR3 in amino acids: CASSLPPGQGARRAGYTF. The CDR3 region has the DNA TGCGCCAGCAGCCTTCCACCGGGACAGGGGGCGCGAAGGGCCGGCTACACCTTC.

The chain has TRBV2 and TRBJ1-2; D unclear. CDR3 length: 13 residues. V was clipped by 2 bases and J by 3 bases, with 7 bases between them. CDR1 and CDR2 from the germline V gene are SNHLY and FYNNEI. The CDR3 region is CASSETAYYGYTF. For the CDR3, the DNA is TGTGCCAGCAGTGAAACAGCGTACTATGGCTACACCTTC.

This clonotype appeared a few times. This sequence joins TRBV12-3 or TRBV12-4 and TRBJ2-1, with TRBD1 as a possible D gene (6 bases). CDR3 size: 13 residues. With 5 bases removed from V and 8 bases from J, the gap between germline ends came to 13 bases. The CDR3 here is CASSQQPGDEQFF. The CDR3 DNA is TGTGCCAGCAGTCAGCAGCCAGGGGATGAGCAGTTCTTC.